These T cell receptor beta chains were read from a single sample in a study of persistence of HIV-infected CD4 T cells. The antigens for these receptors are not known. TCRdb's table, derived via immunoSEQ multiplex PCR, lists solely in-frame clones and lacks some. The sample lists more than 35,000 clones; about nine tenths were seen once. The sample consisted of CD4+ T cells sorted from PBMCs after approximately 19-hour stimulation, taken from a patient who received antiretroviral therapy. These receptors were collected from an adult man with HIV who was CMV-seropositive. The CDR3 runs from the conserved cysteine through the conserved F or W. A D gene is named only where the DNA matches it firmly. Where a row states a size, it is once, few, many or the class of an expanded clone; other rows omit it.

-,TRBJ2-3,TRBV2,TRBD1,CASRGTGGQPGPSTDTQYF,TGTGCCAGCAGGGGGACAGGGGGCCAACCCGGGCCTAGCACAGATACGCAGTATTTT
-,TRBJ1-2,TRBV28,TRBD1,CASSSAGGSIYGYTF,TGTGCCAGCAGTTCAGCAGGGGGCTCTATCTATGGCTACACCTTC
-,TRBJ2-3,TRBV5-1,-,CASSLGSGTDTQYF,TGCGCCAGCAGCTTGGGTAGCGGCACAGATACGCAGTATTTT
-,TRBJ2-2,TRBV19,-,CASTAYTGELFF,TGTGCCAGTACGGCGTACACCGGGGAGCTGTTTTTT
-,TRBJ2-5,TRBV21-1,-,CASSPNSGTGEQETQYF,TGTGCCAGCAGCCCTAACTCCGGGACAGGTGAACAAGAGACCCAGTACTTC
-,TRBJ2-2,TRBV7-3,-,CASSPARTVNGGELFF,TGTGCCAGCAGCCCTGCCCGGACCGTCAACGGCGGGGAGCTGTTTTTT
few,TRBJ2-3,TRBV2,TRBD1,CASSVDRGRTDTQYF,TGTGCCAGCAGTGTGGACAGGGGGCGCACAGATACGCAGTATTTT
-,TRBJ2-3,TRBV7-8,-,CASSPQEGSTDTQYF,TGTGCCAGCAGCCCTCAGGAGGGGAGCACAGATACGCAGTATTTT
-,TRBJ2-7,TRBV3-1/TRBV3-2,-,CASSINYEQYF,TGTGCCAGCAGCATAAATTACGAGCAGTACTTC
-,TRBJ2-3,TRBV11-1,TRBD1,CASSQTGINTDTQYF,TGTGCCAGCAGCCAGACAGGGATCAATACAGATACGCAGTATTTT
once,TRBJ2-6,TRBV7-2,-,CASSLQGPGANVLTF,TGTGCCAGCAGCTTGCAGGGGCCTGGGGCCAACGTCCTGACTTTC
-,TRBJ2-3,TRBV5-1,-,CASSPTVPPDTQYF,TGCGCCAGCAGCCCGACAGTTCCCCCAGATACGCAGTATTTT
-,TRBJ2-7,TRBV2,-,CASGKGQLNAYEQYF,TGTGCCAGCGGAAAAGGACAGTTAAATGCCTACGAGCAGTACTTC
-,TRBJ2-3,TRBV4-2,TRBD2,CASSQGSGGTTHTDTQYF,TGTGCCAGCAGCCAAGGGAGCGGGGGGACCACACACACAGATACGCAGTATTTT
-,TRBJ2-7,TRBV18,TRBD1,CASSSGQSSYEQYF,TGTGCCAGCTCCTCGGGACAGAGCTCCTACGAGCAGTACTTC
-,TRBJ2-7,TRBV28,TRBD2,CASTLSGGATYEQYF,TGTGCCAGCACCCTATCGGGGGGAGCCACCTACGAGCAGTACTTC